This T cell receptor beta chain was identified in a study of blood T cell repertoires in COVID-19. Study information: Sites across the United States, Italy and Spain contributed samples from acute and convalescent COVID-19. T cells, B-cell-depleted T cells, or PBMCs supplied cDNA or gDNA.

The CDR3 sequence is 16 residues long. Germline V gene data show CDR1 as KGHDR and CDR2 as SFDVKD. The trim removed 4 bases at V and 2 bases at J, leaving 10 bases unmatched. Assay used: immunoSEQ multiplex PCR; TCRdb lists only in-frame clones, some missing. The sample lists some 110,000 clones, more than 75% occurring once. The rearrangement joins TRBV24-1 to TRBJ2-7, with 7 bases that match TRBD2. The specimen sequenced was peripheral blood. The clonotype was recovered from a human donor in a cohort sampled during active COVID-19. The CDR3 is CATSETGSGATYEQYF. CDR3 bases: TGTGCCACCAGTGAAACTGGGAGCGGGGCTACCTACGAGCAGTACTTC.